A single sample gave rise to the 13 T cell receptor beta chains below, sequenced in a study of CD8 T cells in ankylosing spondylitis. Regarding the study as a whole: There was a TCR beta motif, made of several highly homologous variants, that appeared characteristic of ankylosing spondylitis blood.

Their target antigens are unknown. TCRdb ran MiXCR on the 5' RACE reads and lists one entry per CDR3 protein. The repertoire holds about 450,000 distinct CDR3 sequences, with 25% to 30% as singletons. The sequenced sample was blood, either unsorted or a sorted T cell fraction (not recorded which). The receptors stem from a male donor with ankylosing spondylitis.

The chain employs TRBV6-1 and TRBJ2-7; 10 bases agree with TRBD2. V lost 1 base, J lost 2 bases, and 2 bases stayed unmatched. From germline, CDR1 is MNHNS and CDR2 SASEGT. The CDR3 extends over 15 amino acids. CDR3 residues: CASSEGSGRAYEQYV. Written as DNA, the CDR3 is TGTGCCAGCAGTGAAGGGAGCGGGAGGGCCTACGAGCAGTACGTC.

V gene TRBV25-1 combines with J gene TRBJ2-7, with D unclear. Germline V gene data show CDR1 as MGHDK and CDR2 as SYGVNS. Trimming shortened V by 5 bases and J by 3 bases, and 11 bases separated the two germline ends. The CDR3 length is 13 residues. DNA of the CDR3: TGTGCCAGCAGTTCCTATGGGATCTACGAGCAGTACGTC. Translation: CASSSYGIYEQYV.

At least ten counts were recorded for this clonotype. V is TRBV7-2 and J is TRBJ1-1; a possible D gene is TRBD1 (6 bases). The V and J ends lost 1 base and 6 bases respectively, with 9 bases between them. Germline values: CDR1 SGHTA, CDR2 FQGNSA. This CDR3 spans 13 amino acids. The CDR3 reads CASSLDRVAEAFF. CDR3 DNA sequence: TGTGCCAGCAGCTTAGACAGGGTCGCTGAAGCTTTCTTT.

DNA for the CDR3: TGTGCCAGCAGCCAAGCTCGGGGACTAGCGGATTCCAATGAGCAGTTCTTC. Translating it yields CASSQARGLADSNEQFF. The genes are TRBV3-1 and TRBJ2-1; 11 nucleotides align to TRBD2. Germline-derived CDR1 and CDR2 are LGHDT and YNNKEL (reference sequence). J gave up 6 bases and V 1 base, and 8 bases lay outside the gene matches. This CDR3 is 17 amino acids long.

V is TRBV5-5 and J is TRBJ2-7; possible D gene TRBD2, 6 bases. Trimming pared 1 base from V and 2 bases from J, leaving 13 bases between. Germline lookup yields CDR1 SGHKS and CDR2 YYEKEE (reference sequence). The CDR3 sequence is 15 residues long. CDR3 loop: CASSLSSGTTYEQYF. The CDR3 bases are TGTGCCAGCAGCTTGAGTAGCGGTACTACCTACGAGCAGTACTTC.

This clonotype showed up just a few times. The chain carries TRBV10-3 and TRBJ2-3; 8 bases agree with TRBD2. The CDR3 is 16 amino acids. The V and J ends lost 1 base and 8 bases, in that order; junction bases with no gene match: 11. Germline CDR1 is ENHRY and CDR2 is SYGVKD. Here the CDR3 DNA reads TGTGCCATCAGTGAGTGGAGTAGCGGGGACCAGGGTACGCAGTATTTT. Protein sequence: CAISEWSSGDQGTQYF.

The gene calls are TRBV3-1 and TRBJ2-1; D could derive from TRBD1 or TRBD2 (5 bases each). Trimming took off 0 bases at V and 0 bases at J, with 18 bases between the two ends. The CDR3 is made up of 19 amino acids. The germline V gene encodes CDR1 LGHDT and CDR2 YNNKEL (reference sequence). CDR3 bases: TGTGCCAGCAGCCAAGACCCGGGACGCCCGGGAAGCTCCTACAATGAGCAGTTCTTC. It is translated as CASSQDPGRPGSSYNEQFF.

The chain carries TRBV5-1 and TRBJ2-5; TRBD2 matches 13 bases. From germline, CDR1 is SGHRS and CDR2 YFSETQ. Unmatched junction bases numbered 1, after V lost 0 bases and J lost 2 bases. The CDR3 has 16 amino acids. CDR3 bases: TGCGCCAGCAGCTTGGGGACTAGCGGGAGACAAGAGACCCAGTACTTC. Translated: CASSLGTSGRQETQYF.

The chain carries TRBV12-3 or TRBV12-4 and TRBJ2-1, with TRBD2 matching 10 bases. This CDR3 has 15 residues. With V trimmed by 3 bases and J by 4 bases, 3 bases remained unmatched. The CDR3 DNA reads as TGTGCCAGCAGTTTTCTAGCGGGAGTGTACAATGAGCAGTTCTTC. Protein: CASSFLAGVYNEQFF.

CDR3 in DNA: TGTGCCAGCAGTCTCGCGGGCGGGACTAGCGGGAGGGGCGCCAGCTCCTACAATGAGCAGTTCTTC. It codes for CASSLAGGTSGRGASSYNEQFF. J is TRBJ2-1 and V is TRBV12-3 or TRBV12-4; 16 bases map to TRBD2. Germline trimming cut 5 bases from V and 0 bases from J; bases unmatched to any gene: 16. The CDR3 totals 22 residues.

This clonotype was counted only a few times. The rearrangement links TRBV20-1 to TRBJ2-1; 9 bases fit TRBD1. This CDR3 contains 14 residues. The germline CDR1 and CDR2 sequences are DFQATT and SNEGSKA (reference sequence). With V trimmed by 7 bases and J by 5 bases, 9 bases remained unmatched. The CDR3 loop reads CSGVPGQGNNEQFF. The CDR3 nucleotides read TGCAGTGGTGTGCCGGGACAGGGCAACAATGAGCAGTTCTTC.

CDR3 in amino acids: CASSGLAGTADTQYF. For the CDR3, the DNA is TGTGCCAGCAGTGGGTTAGCGGGAACGGCAGATACGCAGTATTTT. The J gene is TRBJ2-3, the V gene TRBV6-1; TRBD2 matches 8 bases. CDR3 length: 15 amino acids. Germline CDR1 MNHNS, CDR2 SASEGT. The V and J ends lost 4 bases and 4 bases, in that order; junction bases with no gene match: 7.

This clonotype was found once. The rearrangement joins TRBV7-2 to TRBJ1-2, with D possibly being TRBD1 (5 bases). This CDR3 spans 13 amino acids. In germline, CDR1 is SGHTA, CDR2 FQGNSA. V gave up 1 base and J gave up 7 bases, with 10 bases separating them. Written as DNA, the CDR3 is TGTGCCAGCAGCTTAGAAGGGGATCCTGGCTACACCTTC. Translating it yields CASSLEGDPGYTF.